The 30 T cell receptor beta chains below were found in one sample sequenced in a study of early T cells in non-severe SARS-CoV-2 infection (dated by TCRdb to the early 2020s). Library preparation used 5' RACE. Instrument on record: NextSeq 500. TCRdb reprocessing: public reads trimmed at Q25 with fastp, clones called with MiXCR, in-frame beta chains kept. Duplicate CDR3 protein sequences are folded into a single record with the most common DNA and genes. The sample has tens of thousands of distinct CDR3 sequences on record, around 10% of them singletons. The ten biggest clones cover 7.6% of the sample. The material sequenced was whole blood, taken at baseline. Receptors were obtained from an adult who was a healthcare worker with PCR-confirmed SARS-CoV-2 infection or an uninfected control (not recorded which).

This clonotype was picked up a small number of times. J is TRBJ2-5 and V is TRBV10-3, with D hard to call. Trimming shortened V by 3 bases and J by 1 base, and 9 bases separated the two germline ends. The CDR3 consists of 14 residues. CDR1 and CDR2 from the germline V gene are ENHRY and SYGVKD. CDR3 sequence: CAISDPDSQETQYF. The CDR3 nucleotides are TGTGCCATCAGTGATCCCGACTCCCAAGAGACCCAGTACTTC.

This clonotype was counted at least ten times. The chain recombines TRBV2 with TRBJ1-2, with D tentatively TRBD1 (6 bases). The CDR3 covers 14 residues. Germline CDR1 SNHLY, CDR2 FYNNEI. V was shortened by 4 bases and J by 8 bases, with 17 bases between the two germline ends. CDR3 sequence (DNA): TGTGCCAGCAGTGTGTCGGGGGGCGGGAGAGGCTACACCTTC. Protein sequence: CASSVSGGGRGYTF.

This clonotype has more than one count but fewer than ten. The genes are TRBV3-1 and TRBJ2-7; tentatively, D is TRBD1 or TRBD2 (5 bases each). V was clipped by 0 bases and J by 4 bases, with 13 bases between them. The CDR3 is 15 amino acids. Germline lookup yields CDR1 LGHDT and CDR2 YNNKEL (reference sequence). CDR3 residues: CASSQDTGREYEQYF. Written as DNA, the CDR3 is TGTGCCAGCAGCCAAGATACAGGAAGGGAGTACGAGCAGTACTTC.

This clonotype has more than one count but fewer than ten. The chain uses TRBV7-9 and TRBJ2-1, with unresolved D. Looked up from germline, CDR1 is SEHNR and CDR2 is FQNEAQ (reference sequence). Trimming took off 4 bases at V and 5 bases at J, with 12 bases between the two ends. The CDR3 contains 14 residues. The CDR3 sequence: CASSSPPPNNEQFF. In DNA, the CDR3 is TGTGCCAGCAGCTCACCACCACCGAACAATGAGCAGTTCTTC.

The chain employs TRBV6-2 or TRBV6-3 and TRBJ2-3, with D uncertain. This CDR3 contains 13 residues. Germline CDR1 reads MNHEY; CDR2 reads SVGEGT. Trimming removed 2 bases at V and 2 bases at J, with 5 bases between. The CDR3: CASSYLSTDTQYF. CDR3 nucleotides: TGTGCCAGCAGTTACCTGTCCACAGATACGCAGTATTTT.

The chain couples TRBV15 to TRBJ1-1; the D is unclear. This CDR3 comprises 15 residues. Germline V CDR1 and CDR2: LNHNV, YYDKDF (reference sequence). Trimming took 3 bases from V and 0 from J, leaving 11 bases between them. The CDR3 DNA is TGTGCCACCAGCAGCATTCTGGGGTTGAACACTGAAGCTTTCTTT. Translation gives CATSSILGLNTEAFF.

This clonotype was observed many times. The chain carries TRBV4-1 and TRBJ1-1, with D perhaps TRBD1 (6 bases). Germline V gives CDR1 MGHRA, CDR2 YSYEKL. The CDR3 spans 14 residues. Trimming left V 2 bases short and J 5 bases short, with 12 bases between. CDR3 in DNA: TGCGCCAGCAGCCAAAACAGGGTATGGACTGAAGCTTTCTTT. As protein: CASSQNRVWTEAFF.

The table lists this clonotype with many counts. This chain links TRBV24-1 with TRBJ2-7; D remains ambiguous. The CDR3 has 15 amino acids. Germline V gives CDR1 KGHDR, CDR2 SFDVKD. The V gene lost 3 bases and the J gene lost 4 bases, with 15 bases spanning the gap. The CDR3 spells CATSDTPDGRYEQYF. The CDR3 DNA is TGTGCCACCAGTGATACCCCGGACGGAAGGTACGAGCAGTACTTC.

This clonotype occurred a few times. This chain connects TRBV4-3 to TRBJ2-3, with TRBD1 matching over 10 bases. This CDR3 has 16 residues. Germline V gives CDR1 LGHNA, CDR2 YSLEER. V lost 4 bases to trimming and J lost 4 bases; unmatched junction nucleotides: 8. CDR3 region: CASSPEGTGVADTQYF. CDR3 bases: TGCGCCAGCAGCCCGGAGGGGACAGGGGTGGCAGATACGCAGTATTTT.

This clonotype turned up a few times. The genes are TRBV12-3 or TRBV12-4 and TRBJ1-6; tentatively, D is TRBD1 (6 bases). V was cut by 6 bases and J by 10 bases, with 16 bases left in between. This CDR3 is 14 amino acids long. The CDR3 sequence is CASSVRGGMSPLHF. In DNA, the CDR3 is TGTGCCAGCAGCGTTAGGGGGGGCATGTCACCCCTCCACTTT.

The chain couples TRBV12-3 or TRBV12-4 to TRBJ2-2, with a weak D call TRBD1 (6 bases). V gave up 6 bases and J gave up 6 bases, with 20 bases separating them. The CDR3 has 16 residues. DNA of the CDR3: TGTGCCAGCAGCCGACGTCTGCTCCCAGGGGCCGGGGAGCTGTTTTTT. Protein: CASSRRLLPGAGELFF.

The table lists this clonotype with many counts. The chain is built from TRBV2 and TRBJ2-5; D might be TRBD1 (6 bases). Trimming removed 6 bases from V and 3 bases from J, with 17 bases in between. This CDR3 region has 15 residues. The V gene's germline CDR1 is SNHLY and CDR2 FYNNEI. CDR3 in DNA: TGTGCCAGCAGGATGTTGTTAGGGGGTGAAGAGACCCAGTACTTC. Translation gives CASRMLLGGEETQYF. Drawing the rest from reference TRBV2 and TRBJ2-5, the complete variable domain is EPEVTQTPSHQVTQMGQEVILRCVPISNHLYFYWYRQILGQKVEFLVSFYNNEISEKSEIFDDQFSVERPDGSNFTLKIRSTKLEDSAMYFCASRMLLGGEETQYFGPGTRLLVL.

This clonotype has ten or more counts. This rearrangement joins TRBV30 to TRBJ1-3; 7 bases are a match to TRBD1. Germline trimming cut 3 bases from V and 6 bases from J; bases unmatched to any gene: 11. The CDR3 is 15 amino acids. Germline V lookup: CDR1 GTSNPN, CDR2 SVGIG (reference sequence). This CDR3 reads CAWSGDSNGENTIYF. The CDR3 nucleotides read TGTGCCTGGAGCGGGGACAGCAACGGGGAAAACACCATATATTTT.

A few counts support this clonotype. The chain couples TRBV6-1 to TRBJ1-1; no clear D. Germline CDR1 reads MNHNS; CDR2 reads SASEGT. Trimming took off 0 bases at V and 0 bases at J, with 14 bases between the two ends. The CDR3 has 17 amino acids. CDR3 sequence (DNA): TGTGCCAGCAGTGAAGCTTTAGGACTCCAACTGAACACTGAAGCTTTCTTT. The encoded protein is CASSEALGLQLNTEAFF.

This clonotype was observed at least ten times. The chain has TRBV29-1 and TRBJ2-1, with TRBD2 identical over 11 bases. Germline CDR1 is SQVTM and CDR2 is ANQGSEA. V lost 3 bases to trimming and J lost 14 bases; unmatched junction nucleotides: 6. This CDR3 comprises 12 residues. The CDR3 DNA follows: TGCAGCGTTGATGATAGCGGGGGGGCGGAGTTCTTC. This gives the protein CSVDDSGGAEFF.

This clonotype was found many times. The chain links TRBV28 to TRBJ2-2; no clear D. The CDR3 sequence is 13 residues long. V was pared by 8 bases and J by 1 base, with 8 bases between. Per germline, CDR1 MDHEN and CDR2 SYDVKM. The CDR3 spells CASGLGNTGELFF. The CDR3, as DNA: TGTGCCAGCGGGCTGGGGAACACCGGGGAGCTGTTTTTT.

This clonotype was seen repeatedly, ten times or more. The chain uses TRBV6-1 and TRBJ1-6, with D unresolved. Per the germline V gene, CDR1 is MNHNS and CDR2 is SASEGT. Trimming cost V 0 bases and J 5 bases, with 2 bases left between them. The CDR3 has 13 residues. As DNA, the CDR3 is TGTGCCAGCAGTGAAGCGGATAATTCACCCCTCCACTTT. Translation gives CASSEADNSPLHF.

This clonotype has a count of ten or more. V gene TRBV20-1 combines with J gene TRBJ2-3; unclear D gene. The CDR3 length is 10 residues. V lost 6 bases and J 3 bases, leaving 4 bases between the germline ends. The V gene's germline CDR1 is DFQATT and CDR2 SNEGSKA (reference sequence). In nucleotides, the CDR3 is TGCAGTGCGATTACAGATACGCAGTATTTT. Its translation is CSAITDTQYF.

The table lists this clonotype with many counts. This chain uses TRBV3-1 with TRBJ2-2; D may be TRBD2 (6 bases). This CDR3 has 13 residues. Germline V gene sequence: CDR1 LGHDT, CDR2 YNNKEL (reference sequence). V was trimmed by 1 base and J by 6 bases, leaving 6 bases between them. For the CDR3, the DNA is TGTGCCAGCAGCCAAGCGGGAGCCGGGGAGCTGTTTTTT. It encodes CASSQAGAGELFF.

This rearrangement joins TRBV21-1 to TRBJ2-3. TRBV21-1 is described as a pseudogene. The CDR3 extends over 14 amino acids. The CDR3 protein is CASSKVQGTDTQYF. DNA of the CDR3: TGTGCCAGCAGCAAAGTTCAGGGCACAGATACGCAGTATTTT.

J is TRBJ1-1 and V is TRBV18; D gene unclear. The germline V and J ends were trimmed by 3 bases and 0 bases, with 14 bases remaining between them. The CDR3 loop spans 16 amino acids. Per germline, CDR1 KGHSH and CDR2 LQKENI. DNA for the CDR3: TGTGCCAGCTCACCGAAACAGAGTGACATGAACACTGAAGCTTTCTTT. Encoded protein: CASSPKQSDMNTEAFF.

This chain connects TRBV7-2 to TRBJ1-1; D unclear. Per germline, CDR1 SGHTA and CDR2 FQGNSA. V was trimmed by 6 bases and J by 3 bases, leaving 11 bases between them. The CDR3 has 13 residues. CDR3 DNA sequence: TGTGCCAGCAGAATTGACGGTTACACTGAAGCTTTCTTT. Amino acids: CASRIDGYTEAFF.

The table lists this clonotype with many counts. A junction end diverges from the germline sequence, so it may reflect a read error. The genes are TRBV7-7 and TRBJ2-3; the D is unclear. Germline V gene data show CDR1 as SSHAT and CDR2 as FNYEAQ (reference sequence). The CDR3 runs to 15 residues. CDR3 nucleotides: TGTGCTAGCAGCTCTCGCACTGACACCGGAGATACGCAGTATTTT. This sequence encodes CASSSRTDTGDTQYF.

This chain joins TRBV5-1 and TRBJ1-6; 7 bases match TRBD1. The V and J ends lost 0 bases and 10 bases, in that order; junction bases with no gene match: 4. This CDR3 is built from 14 residues. CDR1 is SGHRS, CDR2 YFSETQ, per germline. Here the CDR3 reads CASSLAGGGSPLHF. In DNA form, the CDR3 reads TGCGCCAGCAGCTTGGCAGGGGGAGGCTCACCCCTCCACTTT.

A few counts support this clonotype. The chain combines TRBV30 with TRBJ2-5, with D unclear. Germline loops: CDR1 GTSNPN, CDR2 SVGIG (reference sequence). The CDR3 contains 13 residues. V was cut by 1 base and J by 3 bases, with 9 bases left in between. The CDR3 loop reads CAWSANSKETQYF. The DNA for the CDR3 is TGTGCCTGGAGTGCAAATAGTAAAGAGACCCAGTACTTC.

The V call is TRBV20-1, the J call TRBJ2-5; 7 bases fit TRBD1. Germline V gives CDR1 DFQATT, CDR2 SNEGSKA (reference sequence). This CDR3 is built from 13 residues. V lost 4 bases, J lost 2 bases, and 4 bases stayed unmatched. The chain's CDR3 is CSATSQGQETQYF. As DNA, the CDR3 is TGCAGTGCTACTTCACAGGGGCAAGAGACCCAGTACTTC.

This clonotype was recorded many times. This chain connects TRBV24-1 to TRBJ1-1, with D possibly TRBD1 on 5 matching bases. The germline V and J ends were trimmed by 5 bases and 4 bases, with 13 bases remaining between them. Germline V CDR1 and CDR2: KGHDR, SFDVKD. This CDR3 spans 14 amino acids. CDR3 in DNA: TGTGCCACCAGTGCCCACGGGGGAGGCACTGAAGCTTTCTTT. It codes for CATSAHGGGTEAFF.

This clonotype was observed a handful of times. The chain is built from TRBV6-5 and TRBJ1-2, with no clear D. The CDR3 has 13 amino acids. Looked up from germline, CDR1 is MNHEY and CDR2 is SVGAGI. V was trimmed by 2 bases and J by 5 bases, leaving 9 bases between them. The CDR3 is CASSYTADYGYTF. CDR3 in DNA: TGTGCCAGCAGTTACACGGCAGATTATGGCTACACCTTC.

The chain combines TRBV4-3 with TRBJ2-7; D might be TRBD1 or TRBD2, each matching 5 bases. The CDR3 consists of 15 residues. Per the germline V gene, CDR1 is LGHNA and CDR2 is YSLEER. V lost 0 bases and J lost 1, with 10 bases in between. In DNA form, the CDR3 reads TGCGCCAGCAGCCAAGATCTGGGACGGTCCTACGAGCAGTACTTC. Protein sequence: CASSQDLGRSYEQYF.

The rearrangement joins TRBV7-9 to TRBJ2-7; D could derive from TRBD1 or TRBD2 (5 bases each). Germline CDR1 and CDR2: SEHNR and FQNEAQ (reference sequence). Between the trimmed V and J ends, which lost 6 bases and 4 bases, there was a span of 19 bases. The CDR3 length is 15 residues. This CDR3 is CASSEPGRARYEQYF. Here the CDR3 DNA reads TGTGCCAGCAGTGAACCGGGACGGGCGAGATACGAGCAGTACTTC.